This T cell receptor (beta chain) was retrieved from a study of T cells in women clearing cervical HPV infection. Study as a whole: Case blood drawn at lesion detection; control blood after infection cleared. Case blood was drawn a median approximately 150 days after lesion detection.

As to this clone: Its matching antigen is unknown. The read ends 3 residues shy of where the CDR3 ends; the end is completed using the germline J gene.

The J segment lost 4 bases and the V segment lost 5 bases, leaving 7 bases of the junction unmatched. Per the germline V gene, CDR1 is DFQATT and CDR2 is SNEGSKA (reference sequence). The CDR3 runs to 13 residues. Notes on the study in general: CIN3+ cases had significantly higher TCR repertoire richness than controls, but evenness did not differ. TRBV6-7 abundance was lower in cases than controls (0.11% versus 0.16%).

TCRdb's copy holds only in-frame clones and misses some; the assay was immunoSEQ multiplex PCR. The sample table includes more than 9,500 clones. The rearrangement links TRBV20-1 to TRBJ2-7, with TRBD2 matching over 8 bases. Sequencing was done on a sample of blood buffy coat. This TCR came from a woman aged 18 to 75 with a cervical HPV16 infection that either progressed to CIN3+ or cleared (not recorded which). The sequenced part of the CDR3 DNA is TGCAGTGCTCATAGCGGGGTGGGTTACGAG. Residues: CSAHSGVGYE. The entire CDR3 reads CSAHSGVGYEQYF.